The entry below gives a single T cell receptor (beta chain) sequence along with its context. This clone's antigen is unknown. Per-base qualities were not stored, and no clone one base away is much larger. The protocol used for the library was the immunoSEQ multiplex PCR assay. A mixture of 60 forward primers for TCR Vbeta segments and 13 reverse primers for TCR Jbeta segments was used in the multiplex PCR. A multiplex PCR assay on genomic DNA amplified the CDR3 region of rearranged TCR beta genes. The amplified TCR beta libraries were sequenced on the Illumina HiSeq System as 87-base-pair reads. In the paper's pipeline: In a later analysis, 77 million or so unique TCR beta chains were counted across the 500 to 850 repertoires, and around 10 million of these chains were shared by at least two donors. Raw reads were error-corrected and collapsed into unique sequences with a nearest-neighbor algorithm that merged closely related sequences to remove PCR and sequencing errors. Alignment of CDR3 sequences to IMGT reference sequences was used to assign V, D and J gene segments. For a sequence to be retained, a match of at least six nucleotides to both a V gene segment and a J gene segment was required. A rearrangement counted as productive if the CDR3 had no stop codons and remained in frame with V and J, and every other rearrangement counted as non-productive. CDR3 was defined by IMGT convention, running from the second conserved V-encoded cysteine to the conserved J-encoded phenylalanine. The earlier analysis of 587 of the donors excluded any sequence lacking an unambiguous match to a single V gene segment. An earlier analysis of a few hundred of the donors classified V segments as functional when productive rearrangements were above 56.7% and as segregating when the standard deviation between donors was above 5%. A statistical classification framework was developed to diagnose cytomegalovirus status using the catalog of TCR beta chain sequences. A later analysis assigned V and J genes by comparing TCR nucleotide sequences with IMGT/GENE-DB human TR gene sequences. In a later analysis, CDR3 sequences and most-parsimonious VDJ recombination scenarios were assigned using the TCRdist pipeline. In a later analysis, each TCR beta chain was defined by its CDR3 amino acid sequence together with its V-gene family, and reads without a unique V-gene family were excluded. In a later analysis, 450 to 600 highly shared, low-generation-probability nucleotide sequences were removed to address suspected cross-contamination and a sequencing artifact. In a later analysis, a clonal expansion index for each public chain was calculated from normalized within-repertoire ranks of inferred template counts. In a later analysis, generation probabilities were computed using a VDJ recombination model fitted to out-of-frame rearrangements, and the results were checked against IGoR. A later analysis scored TCR-TCR, TCR-HLA and TCR-CMV co-occurrence with hypergeometric tests, applying a repertoire-size bias correction to TCR pairs. To estimate false discovery rates, a later analysis permuted the HLA or CMV assignments 20 times. In a later analysis, co-occurring TCRs were grouped with DBSCAN, and TCRdist sequence similarity was added when clustering was performed within HLA-allele-positive subsets. For co-occurrence clustering, repertoires with fewer than 30,000 or more than 120,000 public chains were excluded, along with a handful of repertoires with anomalous nucleotide sharing. The table was pulled from immuneACCESS by TCRdb, which kept in-frame rearrangements only. Such tables lose some clones; where checked, under half of the loss comes from unresolved V genes, and the rest has no known cause. D and trimming were read from the DNA, whereas the V and J calls and clone size are those reported in that table. The sample table contains around 140,000 clones; only one count was recorded for about 82% of them. The ten largest clonotypes hold around 2% of the sample.

The germline V gene (reference sequence) sets CDR1 to WNHNN and CDR2 to SYGVQD. The CDR3 has 16 amino acids, counting the end cysteine and phenylalanine. Solely the CDR3 DNA is kept, with 48 bases framed from the first base. V is reduced by 6 bases and J by 1 base, leaving a spacing of 16 bases between them. The cohort consisted of fewer than 700 healthy bone marrow donors. All cohort members were sampled while nominally healthy, although unrecorded immune exposures were likely present. The donor was CMV seropositive and belonged to the group of 250 to 300 seropositive cohort members. A peripheral blood sample was provided by each donor, and peripheral blood mononuclear cells were used for TCR beta sequencing. The Qiagen DNeasy Blood Extraction Kit was used to extract genomic DNA from the blood cell samples. The source of the sample is a study of cytomegalovirus exposure and HLA in healthy donors (dated by TCRdb to about 2017). Turning to the overall study: In an earlier analysis of 550 to 750 of the donors, less than 350 Gb of sequence data and 100 million or so unique TCR beta sequences from some 170 million T cells were reported. Around 300 gigabases of sequencing data and approximately 80 million unique TCR sequences were included in an early release covering about 620 HLA-typed donors. Among the 398 genotyped donors, under 90% belonged to the genetic ancestry cluster associated with self-reported Caucasian donors. The study aimed to test whether signatures of past pathogen exposure could be identified by cataloging public T cell receptors. Using immunosequencing, the study profiled T cell repertoires from fewer than 850 subjects and related those repertoires to cytomegalovirus serostatus. Along with the roughly 700-subject first cohort, a separate validation cohort of over 90 different subjects was used. To predict cytomegalovirus infection status, the study brought together high-throughput TCR immunosequencing, statistical association of individual TCRs with disease status, and machine learning. In a later analysis, previously published TCR beta repertoires from fewer than 750 donors were re-analyzed and high-resolution HLA genotyping was added so that TCR occurrence patterns could be studied. Rather than using new phenotypic data, the later analysis identified candidate immune exposures from TCR beta sequences and from how often those sequences occurred across donors. An earlier analysis of about 620 of the donors applied high-throughput TCR beta sequencing to assess whether each TCR beta V gene segment acted as functional or pseudogenic. Donor age, sex, ethnicity and CMV serostatus were compiled together with the repertoire data. A later genetic analysis took genome-wide SNP genotypes for 398 of the 666 donors and used that subset as a discovery cohort. All discovery cohort repertoires had been generated on a single sequencing platform. Class I and class II HLA loci were covered by the typing at four-digit resolution. Typing coverage differed by locus: A, B, C, DRB1 and DQB1 were typed in roughly 620-630 donors, DQA1 in 522, DPA1 in approximately 600, and DPB1 in roughly 450. About 5 DR-DQ haplotypes were handled as single units for association and clustering, since linkage in the cohort was strong. On average, around 240,000 unique TCR beta nucleotide sequences were sequenced per donor among 300 to 500 genotyped donors of the cohort, with roughly a sixth of those sequences being non-productive. Results and caveats for the whole study, not just this receptor: A group of highly shared sequence variants was considered likely to be a technical artifact of the sequencing pipeline. Most TCR sequences were seen in very few donors, while some public TCRs were found in many individuals. In a later analysis, several top co-occurrence clusters were reported to appear linked to parvovirus B19, influenza, CMV and Epstein-Barr virus. According to the authors, the approach could potentially be generalized to other disease states and immunological phenotypes. Compared with equally common non-associated chains, HLA-associated TCR beta chains in a later analysis were more clonally expanded and had lower generation probabilities. A later analysis associated 16,951 TCR beta sequences with specific HLA alleles at a false discovery rate of 0.05. HLA typing was unavailable for some donors at each locus, so association tests used only the typed subset. In a later genetic analysis, a missense DCLRE1C variant was associated with V-gene and J-gene trimming of TCR beta chains, and the association was replicated in an independent cohort. Because counts were too low, some 17 rarely observed V segments, including chromosome 9 orphons, were left out of the earlier analysis of several hundred of the donors. Because the 87-base-pair reads could not distinguish some IMGT-functional V segments, including TRBV6-2 and TRBV6-3, those segments were excluded. The presence/absence analyses assumed that sequencing depth was roughly uniform across donors, and that assumption may not be true. When HLA alleles, especially DR and DQ, strongly co-occurred, TCR associations were difficult to assign to individual alleles. This cohort had only TCR beta chains sequenced, and the lack of alpha or paired-chain data limited which features could be detected. In an earlier analysis of 587 of the donors, most TCR beta V segments were observed in productive rearrangements about 90% or about 30% of the time, broadly matching IMGT annotations. The study gave a list of over 150 TCR beta chains associated with cytomegalovirus. Compared with the roughly 700-donor mean, donors in an Asian-associated ancestry cluster had fewer N-insertions in productive TCRs, according to a later genetic analysis. A further reported finding was that TCR beta sequences accurately predicted the HLA-A and HLA-B alleles for most subjects in the first cohort. In both the original and validation cohorts, the classifier was reported to diagnose cytomegalovirus status with high specificity and sensitivity. In vitro tests confirmed that a few of the cytomegalovirus-associated TCR beta chains recognize cytomegalovirus antigens. Linkage disequilibrium might explain the correlated functional status among segregating V segments, but an unknown experimental factor could not be ruled out. According to a later analysis, most CMV-associated TCR beta chains appeared to be HLA-restricted, and the HLA associations seemed to be driven largely by CMV exposure. According to a later analysis, TCR association rates differed among HLA loci, with DRB1 alleles showing the most associated TCRs and HLA-C alleles showing the fewest. CMV serostatus was the only immune exposure information available for the cohort.

This receptor chain uses TRBV10-1 and TRBJ2-4, with a weak D call of TRBD2 (5 bases match). This receptor was identified in a female donor in good health and CMV-seropositive. The specimen was PBMCs. CDR3 reads: CASRLVPKWAKNIQYF. The DNA sequence is as follows: TGCGCCAGCAGACTAGTCCCCAAATGGGCCAAAAACATTCAGTACTTC.